The 31 T cell receptor beta chains below come from one sample, sequenced in a study of blood T cell repertoires in COVID-19. Profiled with immunoSEQ multiplex PCR; TCRdb holds only in-frame clones, not every one. The table records roughly 250,000 clones, roughly 86% of them present only once. Sequences were obtained from peripheral blood. The receptors come from a man aged 35 to 55 who had recovered from COVID-19.

This chain connects TRBV29-1 to TRBJ2-3, with D tentatively TRBD1 (5 bases). CDR1 SQVTM and CDR2 ANQGSEA come from the germline V gene. Trimming pared 3 bases from V and 1 base from J, leaving 11 bases between. The CDR3 runs 14 residues. DNA of the CDR3: TGCAGCGTTGAGTCCAGGGATGGCACAGATACGCAGTATTTT. The encoded protein is CSVESRDGTDTQYF.

The rearrangement links TRBV25-1 to TRBJ1-5, with D unresolved. The CDR3 is 14 amino acids. Trimming shortened V by 1 base and J by 5 bases, and 9 bases separated the two germline ends. Germline V lookup: CDR1 MGHDK, CDR2 SYGVNS. The CDR3 DNA is TGTGCCAGCAGTGAATGGGAGTCGTATCAGCCCCAGCATTTT. It yields the protein CASSEWESYQPQHF.

This chain links TRBV9 with TRBJ2-7; TRBD2 is a possible D gene (6 bases). From germline, CDR1 is SGDLS and CDR2 YYNGEE. The CDR3 contains 13 residues. The ends were cut back, 3 bases at V and 4 bases at J, with 11 bases in the middle. The CDR3 nucleotides read TGTGCCAGCAGCGGGACTAATTCTTACGAGCAGTACTTC. This translates into CASSGTNSYEQYF. Looking up the rest from reference TRBV9 and TRBJ2-7 gives the full variable domain: DSGVTQTPKHLITATGQRVTLRCSPRSGDLSVYWYQQSLDQGLQFLIQYYNGEERAKGNILERFSAQQFPDLHSELNLSSLELGDSALYFCASSGTNSYEQYFGPGTRLTVT.

V is TRBV19 and J is TRBJ2-1, with TRBD2 matching 8 bases. With V trimmed by 7 bases and J by 6 bases, 11 bases remained unmatched. The germline V gene encodes CDR1 LNHDA and CDR2 SQIVND (reference sequence). This CDR3 has 15 residues. CDR3 coding DNA: TGTGCCAGTATCAGCGGGAGCTGGGGTGGCAATGAGCAGTTCTTC. Its translation is CASISGSWGGNEQFF.

This clone was counted between two and nine times. The chain couples TRBV5-8 to TRBJ2-7, with TRBD2 identical over 12 bases. The V gene's germline CDR1 is SGHTS and CDR2 YDEGEE. Trimming removed 4 bases from V and 4 bases from J; junction bases left unmatched: 3. CDR3 length: 14 amino acids. As DNA, the CDR3 is TGTGCCAGCAGCACTGGACTAGCGGGATACGAGCAGTACTTC. Residues: CASSTGLAGYEQYF. Filled out from reference TRBV5-8 and TRBJ2-7, the complete variable domain reads EAGVTQSPTHLIKTRGQQATLRCSPISGHTSVYWYQQALGLGLQFLLWYDEGEERNRGNFPPRFSGRQFPNYSSELNVNALELEDSALYLCASSTGLAGYEQYFGPGTRLTVT.

V is TRBV27 and J is TRBJ1-5; 7 bases fit TRBD1. The germline V gene has CDR1 MNHEY and CDR2 SMNVEV (reference sequence). The CDR3 covers 15 residues. J was trimmed by 2 bases and V by 6 bases; bases with no gene match: 7. The CDR3 DNA reads as TGTGCCAGCAGCAGTAACAGGGGAGGCAATCAGCCCCAGCATTTT. Translating it yields CASSSNRGGNQPQHF.

This chain uses TRBV6-5 with TRBJ2-7, with TRBD1 matching over 9 bases. With 7 bases clipped from V and 2 bases from J, the junction kept 9 bases outside the gene matches. In germline, CDR1 is MNHEY, CDR2 SVGAGI. This CDR3 has 15 residues. In DNA, the CDR3 is TGTGCCAGCAAACGAACGCGGGACAGGGCCTACGAGCAGTACTTC. It translates to CASKRTRDRAYEQYF.

This rearrangement joins TRBV7-2 to TRBJ2-3; TRBD2 matches at 9 bases. The CDR3 is made up of 16 amino acids. Germline V gene lookup returns CDR1 SGHTA and CDR2 FQGNSA. With 1 base clipped from V and 6 bases from J, the junction kept 8 bases outside the gene matches. The DNA for the CDR3 is TGTGCCAGCAGCTTAGGGGGTAGCGGGAGATTGGATACGCAGTATTTT. It yields the protein CASSLGGSGRLDTQYF.

This chain joins TRBV19 and TRBJ1-2; a possible D gene is TRBD1 (5 bases). V lost 6 bases and J lost 5, with 19 bases in between. Germline V gene data show CDR1 as LNHDA and CDR2 as SQIVND (reference sequence). CDR3 size: 15 residues. CDR3 nucleotide sequence: TGTGCCAGTAGCATTTTAGCGCCGGGGGGATATGGCTACACCTTC. The encoded protein is CASSILAPGGYGYTF.

The CDR3 region has the DNA TGTGCCAGCATGAGAAATAGTCCGTCCTATCAGCAGTACTTC. It encodes CASMRNSPSYQQYF. The chain joins TRBV27 to TRBJ2-7; D is unresolved. This CDR3 region has 14 residues. V lost 7 bases to trimming and J lost 8 bases, with 21 bases between them. The germline gives CDR1 MNHEY, CDR2 SMNVEV (reference sequence).

The CDR3 nucleotides read TGTGCCAGCAGCTTGTCAAGGGGGCATCAAGAGACCCAGTACTTC. It yields the protein CASSLSRGHQETQYF. The rearrangement joins TRBV5-4 to TRBJ2-5; the match to TRBD1 covers 7 bases. Germline-derived CDR1 and CDR2 are SGHNT and YYREEE (reference sequence). Losses at the gene ends were 1 base for V and 2 bases for J; bases not matched to a gene: 5. CDR3 length equals 15 residues.

This clone was seen more than once but under ten times. The gene calls are TRBV28 and TRBJ1-3; no reliable D call. This CDR3 is built from 16 residues. Deletions cut 6 bases from V and 4 bases from J, with 19 bases between. The germline V gene encodes CDR1 MDHEN and CDR2 SYDVKM. The CDR3 sequence: CASSSQTSAGGNTIYF. CDR3 nucleotide sequence: TGTGCCAGCAGCTCCCAGACCTCTGCGGGGGGAAACACCATATATTTT.

The chain combines TRBV21-1 with TRBJ2-7; whether TRBD2, the table's D call, matches the DNA was not checked. TRBV21-1 is a pseudogene. The CDR3 is 17 amino acids. The DNA for the CDR3 is TGTGCCAGCAGCACCGAGGGATGCACTCAACCCTCCTACGAGCAGTACTTC. Translating gives CASSTEGCTQPSYEQYF.

The chain couples TRBV3-1 (or the pseudogene TRBV3-2) to TRBJ1-4, with D perhaps TRBD1 (6 bases). Germline CDR1 is LGHDT and CDR2 is YNNKEL (reference sequence). V lost 5 bases and J 5 bases, leaving 12 bases between the germline ends. This CDR3 spans 14 amino acids. CDR3 residues: CASSFLGQNEKLFF. CDR3 coding DNA: TGTGCCAGCAGCTTCCTAGGACAGAATGAAAAACTGTTTTTT.

The J gene is TRBJ1-2, the V gene TRBV7-3, with D perhaps TRBD1 (5 bases). This CDR3 is 15 amino acids long. Between the trimmed V and J ends, which lost 2 bases and 6 bases, there was a span of 16 bases. The germline V gene encodes CDR1 SGHTA and CDR2 FQGTGA. The CDR3 DNA reads TGTGCCAGCAGCTTAGGGGGAGGGGAGTTGGATGGCTACACCTTC. Translation gives CASSLGGGELDGYTF.

The CDR3 reads CATLPVPRRASPPRDEQYF. CDR3 in DNA: TGTGCCACCCTTCCCGTACCCCGGCGCGCAAGCCCCCCCCGGGACGAGCAGTACTTC. The J gene is TRBJ2-7, the V gene TRBV24-1; D unclear. This CDR3 spans 19 amino acids. CDR1 is KGHDR and CDR2 is SFDVKD in the germline V gene. Trimming took 9 bases from V and 5 from J, leaving 34 bases between them.

This clone was found a few times. The J gene is TRBJ2-7, the V gene TRBV12-5, with D perhaps TRBD2 (5 bases). Germline V lookup: CDR1 LGHNT, CDR2 FRNRAP. Trimming cost V 7 bases and J 5 bases, with 9 bases left between them. CDR3 length: 11 amino acids. The CDR3 bases are TGTGCTAGTGAGGGAGTGGACGAGCAGTACTTC. This codes for CASEGVDEQYF.

The chain is built from TRBV27 and TRBJ2-6, with 9 nucleotides matching TRBD2. The length of the CDR3 is 19 residues. CDR1 and CDR2 (germline): MNHEY, SMNVEV (reference sequence). The V gene end was trimmed by 10 bases and the J gene end by 1 base; junction bases not matched to a gene: 17. The CDR3 DNA follows: TGTGCCACCGCCTACGGGCGGGGGGGCCTTATTTCTGGGGCCAACGTCCTGACTTTC. As protein: CATAYGRGGLISGANVLTF.

The chain joins TRBV7-2 to TRBJ1-5; perhaps TRBD1 as D (5 bases). The V end was cut by 2 bases, the J end by 4 bases, with 9 bases between. Germline loops: CDR1 SGHTA, CDR2 FQGNSA. The CDR3 is made up of 14 amino acids. The CDR3 protein is CASSLWGRNQPQHF. The CDR3 DNA follows: TGTGCCAGCAGCTTATGGGGCCGTAATCAGCCCCAGCATTTT.

A single count supports this clone. CDR3 bases: TGCGCCAGCAGCCAGGTTGGGCGGGGGACCCCCTACGAGCAGTACTTC. Encoded protein: CASSQVGRGTPYEQYF. The V call is TRBV4-3, the J call TRBJ2-7; 7 bases line up with TRBD2. Germline V gives CDR1 LGHNA, CDR2 YSLEER. J lost 2 bases, V lost 3 bases, and 10 bases had no gene match. The CDR3 consists of 16 residues.

This clone was seen a handful of times. The chain recombines TRBV5-8 with TRBJ1-2, with D unresolved. The ends were cut back, 1 base at V and 7 bases at J, with 5 bases in the middle. Germline CDR1 reads SGHTS; CDR2 reads YDEGEE. CDR3 length: 11 amino acids. For the CDR3, the DNA is TGTGCCAGCAGCTTGCGGGGTGGCTACACCTTC. Translating gives CASSLRGGYTF. The full variable domain, completed using reference TRBV5-8 and TRBJ1-2, is EAGVTQSPTHLIKTRGQQATLRCSPISGHTSVYWYQQALGLGLQFLLWYDEGEERNRGNFPPRFSGRQFPNYSSELNVNALELEDSALYLCASSLRGGYTFGSGTRLTVV.

The chain couples TRBV6-1 to TRBJ2-7; D gene uncertain. The CDR3 length is 13 residues. Trimming took 0 bases from V and 2 from J, leaving 5 bases between them. The germline CDR1 and CDR2 sequences are MNHNS and SASEGT. The CDR3, as DNA: TGTGCCAGCAGTGAAGCAGCGCCCTACGAGCAGTACTTC. This sequence encodes CASSEAAPYEQYF.

This chain connects TRBV4-1 to TRBJ1-5; 9 positions agree with TRBD1. The length of the CDR3 is 14 residues. V lost 4 bases to trimming and J lost 6 bases; unmatched junction nucleotides: 4. The V gene's germline CDR1 is MGHRA and CDR2 YSYEKL. In DNA, the CDR3 is TGCGCCAGCAGCCGGGACAGGGAGGGTCAGCCCCAGCATTTT. Encoded protein: CASSRDREGQPQHF.

The chain has TRBV18 and TRBJ2-7; 9 positions match TRBD1. The V segment lost 3 bases and the J segment 7 bases; nucleotides outside the gene matches: 7. Germline loops: CDR1 KGHSH, CDR2 LQKENI. The CDR3 is 14 amino acids. CDR3 sequence (DNA): TGTGCCAGCTCACCTGAACAGGGGGCGTGGGAGCAGTACTTC. Translation: CASSPEQGAWEQYF.

The chain employs TRBV15 and TRBJ2-2, with TRBD2 matching over 10 bases. Germline CDR1 reads LNHNV; CDR2 reads YYDKDF (reference sequence). Trimming took 6 bases from V and 4 from J; bases not matched to a gene: 8. This CDR3 is 16 amino acids long. The CDR3 protein is CATRLERGGRTGELFF. The CDR3 DNA sequence: TGTGCCACCAGATTGGAGCGGGGGGGCCGCACCGGGGAGCTGTTTTTT.

In its sample, this clone was seen once. The DNA for the CDR3 is TGCGCCAGCAGCTTGGGAACTAGCGGGGGGGCGTTTACCCAGTACTTC. Its translation is CASSLGTSGGAFTQYF. The V and J genes are TRBV5-1 and TRBJ2-5, with 13 bases fitting TRBD2. Trimming took 0 bases from V and 8 from J; bases not matched to a gene: 7. CDR3 length: 16 residues. Germline lookup yields CDR1 SGHRS and CDR2 YFSETQ.

This sequence joins TRBV5-6 and TRBJ2-1; D ambiguous. V dropped 1 base and J dropped 5 bases, with 16 bases sitting between them. Germline-derived CDR1 and CDR2 are SGHDT and YYEEEE. The CDR3 length is 16 residues. In nucleotides, the CDR3 is TGTGCCAGCAGCTTGCCAGGATCACATTTAAACAATGAGCAGTTCTTC. The encoded protein is CASSLPGSHLNNEQFF.

This rearrangement joins TRBV5-1 to TRBJ2-3, with 9 bases fitting TRBD2. V dropped 1 base and J dropped 4; count of bases not matched to a gene: 4. CDR1 is SGHRS and CDR2 is YFSETQ in the germline V gene. The CDR3 is 15 residues long. This CDR3 reads CASSLRGLASDTQYF. Written as DNA, the CDR3 is TGCGCCAGCAGCTTGCGGGGACTAGCATCAGATACGCAGTATTTT. Combining the CDR3 with reference TRBV5-1 and TRBJ2-3 gives the whole variable domain KAGVTQTPRYLIKTRGQQVTLSCSPISGHRSVSWYQQTPGQGLQFLFEYFSETQRNKGNFPGRFSGRQFSNSRSEMNVSTLELGDSALYLCASSLRGLASDTQYFGPGTRLTVL.

The chain employs TRBV5-6 and TRBJ2-7, with D unclear. The CDR3 is 11 residues long. From germline, CDR1 is SGHDT and CDR2 YYEEEE. V lost 4 bases and J 3 bases, leaving 5 bases between the germline ends. The CDR3 bases are TGTGCCAGCAGCCGCGGCTACGAGCAGTACTTC. It translates to CASSRGYEQYF.

The rearrangement joins TRBV12-3 or TRBV12-4 to TRBJ1-1, with 11 bases matching TRBD1. The CDR3 has 13 amino acids. The trim removed 6 bases at V and 4 bases at J, leaving 1 base unmatched. CDR3 in amino acids: CASRGTGGTEAFF. CDR3 coding DNA: TGTGCCAGCAGAGGGACAGGGGGCACTGAAGCTTTCTTT.

The genes are TRBV5-1 and TRBJ1-2; 8 bases line up with TRBD1. Per germline, CDR1 SGHRS and CDR2 YFSETQ. The CDR3 is made up of 17 amino acids. The ends lost 3 bases at V and 1 base at J; junction bases unmatched: 11. The CDR3 nucleotides read TGCGCCAGCAGCTCTGGCAGGACAGGGCTATTTAACTATGGCTACACCTTC. This gives the protein CASSSGRTGLFNYGYTF.